This T cell receptor (beta chain) originates from a study of control samples from healthy donors and cancer patients. Sequencing used immunoSEQ multiplex PCR; TCRdb keeps in-frame clones, though not all of them. The sample has just over 150,000 clones, 93% seen once. This clone was seen a few times. Germline CDR1 LGHNA, CDR2 YNFKEQ. The CDR3 spans 21 residues. Trimming at V came to 0 bases and at J to 2 bases, leaving 20 bases not matched to a gene. What was sequenced was blood. This chain joins TRBV4-2 and TRBJ2-3; TRBD2 aligns across 7 bases. The source is a man over 45 in good health. CDR3 sequence reads: CASSQDGLAGYMRIHTDTQYF. Here the CDR3 DNA reads TGTGCCAGCAGCCAAGATGGGTTAGCGGGCTACATGAGGATACACACAGATACGCAGTATTTT.